This is a list of T cell receptor beta chains from one sample in a study of beta chain features in type 1 diabetes. Method: immunoSEQ multiplex PCR; TCRdb's copy keeps in-frame clones and lacks some. The repertoire holds 350,000 or so clones, around 19% seen once, with around 0.04% in the top ten. The sequencing sample was made of naive CD4+ T cells from blood. These receptors came from a woman younger than 35 in good health. The CDR3 runs from the conserved cysteine through the conserved F or W. The D gene is left open where the match is weak. Size tells how often a clone was seen (once, few, many) or the class of an expanded clone, and some rows leave it out.

DNA	CDR3	size	V	J	D
TGTGCCTGGAGCGCTCCGCCCACTAGTCGTACCTACGAGCAGTACTTC	CAWSAPPTSRTYEQYF	.	TRBV30	TRBJ2-7	.
TGTGCCTGGAGTGGGACAGGGGGTCAGCCCCAGCATTTT	CAWSGTGGQPQHF	.	TRBV30	TRBJ1-5	TRBD1
TGTGCCAGCAGTCCTGGGACTAGCGGGAGGGAGACCCAGTACTTC	CASSPGTSGRETQYF	few	TRBV28	TRBJ2-5	TRBD2
TGCGCCAGCAGCCAAGATCAGGCAGGGGACACTGAAGCTTTCTTT	CASSQDQAGDTEAFF	few	TRBV4-1	TRBJ1-1	.
TGTGCCAGCAGCTTACCGTCAGGGGGCACCGGGGAGCTGTTTTTT	CASSLPSGGTGELFF	.	TRBV7-8	TRBJ2-2	TRBD1
TGTGCCAGCAGCGTAGGGCCGTCTAATGAAAAACTGTTTTTT	CASSVGPSNEKLFF	few	TRBV9	TRBJ1-4	.
TGTGCCAGCAGCCCCAAAGCGGGAGACTTAGGTGAGCAGTTCTTC	CASSPKAGDLGEQFF	few	TRBV7-3	TRBJ2-1	TRBD2
TGTGCCAGCAGCTTATTGGAACAGATGAACAGTGAGCAGTTCTTC	CASSLLEQMNSEQFF	few	TRBV7-2	TRBJ2-1	.
TGCGCCAGCAGCCAAGTAGGCGCGACAGAGCAGTACTTC	CASSQVGATEQYF	.	TRBV4-1	TRBJ2-7	.
TGTGCCAGCAGTTTAGAGGCCCGAGAGGGAAACATTCAGTACTTC	CASSLEAREGNIQYF	.	TRBV27	TRBJ2-4	.
TGTGCCTGGAGTCGCGGGGGATCCTATGGCTACACCTTC	CAWSRGGSYGYTF	.	TRBV30	TRBJ1-2	.
TGCAGCGCGAGCCGGGACAGGGCAACAGAAGCTTTCTTT	CSASRDRATEAFF	.	TRBV29-1	TRBJ1-1	TRBD1
TGTGCCTCGGGAAGCAATCAGCCCCAGCATTTT	CASGSNQPQHF	.	TRBV2	TRBJ1-5	.
TGTGCCAGCAGCCCTCGGACTAGCGGGGCCTCCACAGATACGCAGTATTTT	CASSPRTSGASTDTQYF	.	TRBV7-8	TRBJ2-3	TRBD2
TGTGCCAGCATCCCGACTAGCGGGGACGAGAACACCGGGGAGCTGTTTTTT	CASIPTSGDENTGELFF	few	TRBV7-9	TRBJ2-2	TRBD2
TGTGCCAGTAGCGGCGGGACAGGGATAACAGATACGCAGTATTTT	CASSGGTGITDTQYF	.	TRBV19	TRBJ2-3	TRBD1
TGTGCCAGCAGCGTGGCGGTGAACACTGAAGCTTTCTTT	CASSVAVNTEAFF	.	TRBV5-6	TRBJ1-1	.
TGTGCCATCTCTAGCGACCGGCCGGAGACCCAGTACTTC	CAISSDRPETQYF	.	TRBV10-3	TRBJ2-5	.
TGTGCCAGCTCACTTTTCGGACAGGGAGGCAATCAGCCCCAGCATTTT	CASSLFGQGGNQPQHF	.	TRBV18	TRBJ1-5	TRBD1
TGTGCCAGCAGGTCCAGCCGGGGTTCCACAGATACGCAGTATTTT	CASRSSRGSTDTQYF	.	TRBV5-4	TRBJ2-3	.
TGTGCCAGCTCACTCTTAGGGAGCTCCTACAATGAGCAGTTCTTC	CASSLLGSSYNEQFF	.	TRBV18	TRBJ2-1	.
TGTGCCATCACAGACAGGGACTCTGGAAACACCATATATTTT	CAITDRDSGNTIYF	few	TRBV10-3	TRBJ1-3	TRBD1
TGCGCCAGCAGTCAATCGGTCTACTCCTACGAGCAGTACTTC	CASSQSVYSYEQYF	many	TRBV23-1	TRBJ2-7	.
TGTGCCAGCAGACCCGGACTAGCGGGAGGGTCCGAGCAGTACTTC	CASRPGLAGGSEQYF	.	TRBV6-5	TRBJ2-7	TRBD2
TGTGCCTGGAGTACACCGGGACATCGAAACACCGGGGAGCTGTTTTTT	CAWSTPGHRNTGELFF	.	TRBV30	TRBJ2-2	.